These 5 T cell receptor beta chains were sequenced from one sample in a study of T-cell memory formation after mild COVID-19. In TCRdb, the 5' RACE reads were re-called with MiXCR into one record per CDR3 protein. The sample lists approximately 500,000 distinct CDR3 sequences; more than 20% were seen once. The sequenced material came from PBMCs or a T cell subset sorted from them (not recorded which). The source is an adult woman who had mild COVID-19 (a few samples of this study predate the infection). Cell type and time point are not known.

Here the CDR3 DNA reads TGTGCCAGCAGCTTTAGGCTTAGCTCCTACAATGAGCAGTTCTTC. It yields the protein CASSFRLSSYNEQFF. The chain combines TRBV7-6 with TRBJ2-1; D unclear. The CDR3 loop spans 15 amino acids. Trimming pared 3 bases from V and 0 bases from J, leaving 9 bases between. Germline loops: CDR1 SGHVS, CDR2 FNYEAQ.

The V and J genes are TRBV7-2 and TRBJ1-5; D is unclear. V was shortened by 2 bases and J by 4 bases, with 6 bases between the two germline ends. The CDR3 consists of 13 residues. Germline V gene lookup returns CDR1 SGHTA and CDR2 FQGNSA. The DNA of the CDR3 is TGTGCCAGCAGCTTACAGATAAATCAGCCCCAGCATTTT. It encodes CASSLQINQPQHF.

The CDR3 spells CASSFPPNQPQHF. The CDR3 DNA reads as TGTGCCAGCAGCTTTCCCCCCAATCAGCCCCAGCATTTT. The chain employs TRBV7-2 and TRBJ1-5; no definite D call. Deletions cut 3 bases from V and 3 bases from J, with 6 bases between. Germline-derived CDR1 and CDR2 are SGHTA and FQGNSA. This CDR3 spans 13 amino acids.

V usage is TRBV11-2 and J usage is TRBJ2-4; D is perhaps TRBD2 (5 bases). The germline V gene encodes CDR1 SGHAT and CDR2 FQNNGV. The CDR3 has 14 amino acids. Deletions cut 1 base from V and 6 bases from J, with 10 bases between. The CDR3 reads CASSLAGSVNIQYF. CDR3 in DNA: TGTGCCAGCAGCTTAGCGGGGAGCGTAAACATTCAGTACTTC.

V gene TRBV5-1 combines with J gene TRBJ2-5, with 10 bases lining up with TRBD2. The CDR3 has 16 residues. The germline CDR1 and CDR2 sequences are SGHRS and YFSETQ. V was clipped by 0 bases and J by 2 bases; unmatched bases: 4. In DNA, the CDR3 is TGCGCCAGCAGCTTGGGGGTAGCGGGAGGTCAAGAGACCCAGTACTTC. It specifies CASSLGVAGGQETQYF.